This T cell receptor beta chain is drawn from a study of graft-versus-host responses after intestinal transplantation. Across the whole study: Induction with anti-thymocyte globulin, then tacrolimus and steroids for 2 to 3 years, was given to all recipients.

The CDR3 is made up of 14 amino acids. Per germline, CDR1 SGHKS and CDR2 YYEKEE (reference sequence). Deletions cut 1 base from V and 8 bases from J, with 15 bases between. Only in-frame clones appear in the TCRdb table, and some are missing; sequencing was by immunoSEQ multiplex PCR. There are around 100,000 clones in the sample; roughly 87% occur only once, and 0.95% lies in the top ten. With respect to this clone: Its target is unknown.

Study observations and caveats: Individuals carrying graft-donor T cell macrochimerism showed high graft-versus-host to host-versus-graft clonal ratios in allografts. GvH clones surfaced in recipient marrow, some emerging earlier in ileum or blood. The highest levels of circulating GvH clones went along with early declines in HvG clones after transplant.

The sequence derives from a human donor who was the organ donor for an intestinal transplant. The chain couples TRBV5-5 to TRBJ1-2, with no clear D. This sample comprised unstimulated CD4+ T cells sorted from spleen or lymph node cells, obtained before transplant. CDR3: CASSLRRAEVGYTF. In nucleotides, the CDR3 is TGTGCCAGCAGCTTGCGGCGAGCTGAGGTCGGCTACACCTTC.